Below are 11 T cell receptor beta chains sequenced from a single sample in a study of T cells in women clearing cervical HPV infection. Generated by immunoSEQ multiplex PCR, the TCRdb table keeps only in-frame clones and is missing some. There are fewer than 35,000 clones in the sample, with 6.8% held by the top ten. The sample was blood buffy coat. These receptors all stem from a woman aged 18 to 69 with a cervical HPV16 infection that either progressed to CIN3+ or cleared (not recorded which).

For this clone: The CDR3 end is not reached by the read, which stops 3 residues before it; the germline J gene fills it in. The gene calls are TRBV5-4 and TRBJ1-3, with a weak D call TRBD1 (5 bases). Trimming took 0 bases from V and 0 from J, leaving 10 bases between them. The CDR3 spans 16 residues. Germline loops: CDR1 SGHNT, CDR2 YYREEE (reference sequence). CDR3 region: CASSLGGLRSGNTIYF. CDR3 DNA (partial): TGTGCCAGCAGCTTGGGGGGACTGCGCTCTGGAAACACC.

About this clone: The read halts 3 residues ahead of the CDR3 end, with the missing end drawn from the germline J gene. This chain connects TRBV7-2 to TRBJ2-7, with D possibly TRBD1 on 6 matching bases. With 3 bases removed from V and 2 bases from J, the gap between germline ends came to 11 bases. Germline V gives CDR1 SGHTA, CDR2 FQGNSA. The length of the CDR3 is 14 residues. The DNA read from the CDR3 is TGTGCCAGCAGCTTGTCAACAGGGCCCTACGAG. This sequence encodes CASSLSTGPYE. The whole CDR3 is CASSLSTGPYEQYF. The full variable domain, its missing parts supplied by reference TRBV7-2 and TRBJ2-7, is GAGVSQSPSNKVTEKGKDVELRCDPISGHTALYWYRQSLGQGLEFLIYFQGNSAPDKSGLPSDRFSAERTGGSVSTLTIQRTQQEDSAVYLCASSLSTGPYEQYFGPGTRLTVT.

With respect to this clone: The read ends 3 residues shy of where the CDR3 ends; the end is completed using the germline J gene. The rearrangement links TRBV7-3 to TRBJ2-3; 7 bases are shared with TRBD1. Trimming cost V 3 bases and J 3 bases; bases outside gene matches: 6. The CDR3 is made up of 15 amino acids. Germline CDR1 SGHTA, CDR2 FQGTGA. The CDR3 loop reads CASSFRQGRTDTQYF. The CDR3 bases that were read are TGTGCCAGCAGCTTTCGACAGGGCCGGACAGATACG.

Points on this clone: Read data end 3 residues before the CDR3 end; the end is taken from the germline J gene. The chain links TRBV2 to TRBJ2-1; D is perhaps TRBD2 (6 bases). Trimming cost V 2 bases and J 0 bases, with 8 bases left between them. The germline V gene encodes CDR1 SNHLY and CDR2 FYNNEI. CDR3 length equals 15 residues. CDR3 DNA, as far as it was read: TGTGCCAGCAGTGAACAGGGAGGCTCCTACAATGAG. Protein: CASSEQGGSYNE. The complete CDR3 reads CASSEQGGSYNEQFF.

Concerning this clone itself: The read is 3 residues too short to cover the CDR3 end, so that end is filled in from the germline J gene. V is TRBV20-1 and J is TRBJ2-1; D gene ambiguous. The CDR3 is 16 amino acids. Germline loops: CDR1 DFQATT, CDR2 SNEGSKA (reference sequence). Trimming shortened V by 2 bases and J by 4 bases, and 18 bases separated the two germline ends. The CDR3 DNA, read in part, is TGCAGTGCTAGACTTTTAGCATCCAATCAATACAATGAG. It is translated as CSARLLASNQYNE. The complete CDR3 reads CSARLLASNQYNEQFF.

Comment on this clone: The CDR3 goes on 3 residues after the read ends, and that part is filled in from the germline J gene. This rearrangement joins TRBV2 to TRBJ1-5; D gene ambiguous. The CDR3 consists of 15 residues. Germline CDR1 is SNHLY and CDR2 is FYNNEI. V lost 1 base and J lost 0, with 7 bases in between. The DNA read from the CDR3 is TGTGCCAGCAGTGAAGGCGGTTATAGCAATCAGCCC. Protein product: CASSEGGYSNQP. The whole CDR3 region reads CASSEGGYSNQPQHF. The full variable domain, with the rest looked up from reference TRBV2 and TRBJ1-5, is EPEVTQTPSHQVTQMGQEVILRCVPISNHLYFYWYRQILGQKVEFLVSFYNNEISEKSEIFDDQFSVERPDGSNFTLKIRSTKLEDSAMYFCASSEGGYSNQPQHFGDGTRLSIL.

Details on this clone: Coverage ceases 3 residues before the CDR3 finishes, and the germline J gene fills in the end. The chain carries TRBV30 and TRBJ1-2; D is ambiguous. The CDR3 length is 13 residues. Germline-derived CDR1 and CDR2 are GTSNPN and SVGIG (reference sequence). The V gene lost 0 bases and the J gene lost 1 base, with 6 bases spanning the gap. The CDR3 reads CAWSVLVNYGYTF. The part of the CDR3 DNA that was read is TGTGCCTGGAGTGTATTAGTTAACTATGGC.

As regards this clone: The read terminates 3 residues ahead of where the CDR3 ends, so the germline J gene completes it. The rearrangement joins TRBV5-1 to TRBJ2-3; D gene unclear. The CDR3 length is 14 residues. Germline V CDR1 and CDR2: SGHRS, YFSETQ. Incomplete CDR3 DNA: TGCGCCAGCAGCTTGGGTAGGGCAGGAGAGACG. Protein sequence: CASSLGRAGET. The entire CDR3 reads CASSLGRAGETQYF.

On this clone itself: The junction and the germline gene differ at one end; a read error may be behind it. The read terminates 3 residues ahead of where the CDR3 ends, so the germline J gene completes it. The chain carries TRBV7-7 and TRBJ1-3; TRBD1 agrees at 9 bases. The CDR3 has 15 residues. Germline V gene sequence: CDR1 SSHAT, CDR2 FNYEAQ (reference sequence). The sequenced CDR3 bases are TGTGCTAGCAGCCCTGGGACAGGGAGTGGAAACACC. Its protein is CASSPGTGSGNT. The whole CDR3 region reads CASSPGTGSGNTIYF.

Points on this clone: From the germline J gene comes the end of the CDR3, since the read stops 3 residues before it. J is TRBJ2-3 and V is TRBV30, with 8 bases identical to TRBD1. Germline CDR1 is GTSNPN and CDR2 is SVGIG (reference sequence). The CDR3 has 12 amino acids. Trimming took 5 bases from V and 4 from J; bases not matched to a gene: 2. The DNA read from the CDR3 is TGTGCCTGGGACAGGGGAGCAGATACG. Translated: CAWDRGADT. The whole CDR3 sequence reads CAWDRGADTQYF.

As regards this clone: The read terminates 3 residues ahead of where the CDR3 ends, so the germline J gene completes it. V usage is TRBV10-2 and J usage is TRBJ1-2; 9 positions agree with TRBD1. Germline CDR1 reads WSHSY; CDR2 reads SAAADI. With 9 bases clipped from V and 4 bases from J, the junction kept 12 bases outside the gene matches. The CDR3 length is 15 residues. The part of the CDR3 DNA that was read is TGCGCCAGGACGATACAGGGGGCGAGTGGCTATGGC. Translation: CARTIQGASGYG. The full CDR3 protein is CARTIQGASGYGYTF.